These 21 T cell receptor beta chains were sequenced from one sample in a study of blood T cell repertoires in COVID-19. The data were produced by immunoSEQ multiplex PCR, yet TCRdb's version contains in-frame clones alone and is incomplete. The sample shows approximately 81,000 clones, around 89% of them seen only once. Sequenced material: peripheral blood. The source of these receptors is a man between 70 and 80 years old with active or convalescent COVID-19.

This clone has more than one count but fewer than ten. The rearrangement joins TRBV6-5 to TRBJ1-6, with D possibly matching TRBD1 (6 bases). The V end was cut by 6 bases, the J end by 4 bases, with 13 bases between. Germline CDR1 MNHEY, CDR2 SVGAGI. The CDR3 is 15 amino acids. The CDR3 DNA sequence: TGTGCCAGCAGGGGGACAAAATTGTATAATTCACCCCTCCACTTT. Its protein product is CASRGTKLYNSPLHF.

The chain carries TRBV7-9 and TRBJ1-3; 7 bases are a match to TRBD1. The CDR3 has 15 residues. Trimming cost V 5 bases and J 0 bases; bases outside gene matches: 4. The germline V gene has CDR1 SEHNR and CDR2 FQNEAQ (reference sequence). The CDR3 here is CASSRTGASGNTIYF. The CDR3 nucleotides read TGTGCCAGCAGCCGAACAGGGGCCTCTGGAAACACCATATATTTT.

This clone occurred once. The J gene is TRBJ1-2, the V gene TRBV18; TRBD1 might be the D (5 bases). This CDR3 has 13 amino acids. CDR1 is KGHSH, CDR2 LQKENI, per germline. V was cut by 3 bases and J by 6 bases, with 11 bases left in between. The CDR3 loop reads CASSPTGLDGYTF. For the CDR3, the DNA is TGTGCCAGCTCACCCACAGGATTGGATGGCTACACCTTC.

This chain connects TRBV6-1 to TRBJ1-4; 7 bases match TRBD1. The V gene end was trimmed by 2 bases and the J gene end by 5 bases; junction bases not matched to a gene: 5. The CDR3 spans 15 residues. CDR1 and CDR2 (germline): MNHNS, SASEGT. The DNA for the CDR3 is TGTGCCAGCAGTGAACAGGGACAGAAGAATGAAAAACTGTTTTTT. Protein sequence: CASSEQGQKNEKLFF.

The chain is built from TRBV5-1 and TRBJ2-1; D may be TRBD1 (5 bases). Germline CDR1 reads SGHRS; CDR2 reads YFSETQ. V shed 6 bases and J shed 8 bases, with 18 bases lying between them. The CDR3 contains 14 residues. The CDR3 DNA sequence: TGCGCCAGCAACCCCGTGGACACCCAGTATGAGCAGTTCTTC. Translation: CASNPVDTQYEQFF. Supplemented by reference TRBV5-1 and TRBJ2-1, the full variable domain reads KAGVTQTPRYLIKTRGQQVTLSCSPISGHRSVSWYQQTPGQGLQFLFEYFSETQRNKGNFPGRFSGRQFSNSRSEMNVSTLELGDSALYLCASNPVDTQYEQFFGPGTRLTVL.

The chain is built from TRBV5-6 and TRBJ2-5, with 9 bases matching TRBD1. J was trimmed by 0 bases and V by 2 bases; bases with no gene match: 5. The germline gives CDR1 SGHDT, CDR2 YYEEEE. The CDR3 totals 16 residues. The CDR3 DNA reads TGTGCCAGCAGCTTATACAGGGGGCAGTACCAAGAGACCCAGTACTTC. Its protein product is CASSLYRGQYQETQYF. Supplemented by reference TRBV5-6 and TRBJ2-5, the full variable domain reads DAGVTQSPTHLIKTRGQQVTLRCSPKSGHDTVSWYQQALGQGPQFIFQYYEEEERQRGNFPDRFSGHQFPNYSSELNVNALLLGDSALYLCASSLYRGQYQETQYFGPGTRLLVL.

The rearrangement links TRBV28 to TRBJ1-2; the match to TRBD1 covers 8 bases. After removal of 1 base from V and 2 bases from J, the junction contained 9 bases not matched to a gene. The CDR3 sequence is 17 residues long. From germline, CDR1 is MDHEN and CDR2 SYDVKM. For the CDR3, the DNA is TGTGCCAGCAGTTTATTGGATCTGTGGGACAGGAACTATGGCTACACCTTC. Translation gives CASSLLDLWDRNYGYTF.

The chain carries TRBV27 and TRBJ2-1, with a weak D call TRBD1 (5 bases). V shed 10 bases and J shed 2 bases, with 15 bases lying between them. The CDR3 is made up of 14 amino acids. Looked up from germline, CDR1 is MNHEY and CDR2 is SMNVEV (reference sequence). CDR3 coding DNA: TGTGCCACCGCGGCAGGGTCGACCTACAATGAGCAGTTCTTC. It translates to CATAAGSTYNEQFF.

The J gene is TRBJ1-6, the V gene TRBV4-1; TRBD1 is a possible D gene (5 bases). The CDR3 runs to 16 residues. Per the germline V gene, CDR1 is MGHRA and CDR2 is YSYEKL. The V gene lost 1 base and the J gene lost 8 bases, with 15 bases spanning the gap. CDR3 protein: CASSQGWGGVDSPLHF. The DNA for the CDR3 is TGCGCCAGCAGCCAAGGTTGGGGCGGGGTGGATTCACCCCTCCACTTT.

Here the CDR3 reads CASSTRQGAPNQPQHF. DNA for the CDR3: TGTGCCAGCAGTACAAGACAGGGGGCTCCCAATCAGCCCCAGCATTTT. V usage is TRBV6-2 or TRBV6-3 and J usage is TRBJ1-5; 10 bases align to TRBD1. This CDR3 comprises 16 residues. Trimming cost V 5 bases and J 3 bases; bases outside gene matches: 7. Looked up from germline, CDR1 is MNHEY and CDR2 is SVGEGT.

The table lists this clone with a few counts. The chain couples TRBV4-3 to TRBJ2-1, with D possibly matching TRBD1 (6 bases). V was trimmed by 0 bases and J by 6 bases, leaving 15 bases between them. The CDR3 is 16 amino acids. In germline, CDR1 is LGHNA, CDR2 YSLEER. CDR3 amino acids: CASSQDWGTGSNEQFF. The CDR3 nucleotides are TGCGCCAGCAGCCAAGATTGGGGAACAGGGTCCAATGAGCAGTTCTTC.

The chain combines TRBV4-1 with TRBJ2-1; tentative D call: TRBD1 (6 bases). There are 15 residues in the CDR3. The germline V and J ends were trimmed by 5 bases and 0 bases, with 11 bases remaining between them. Germline V CDR1 and CDR2: MGHRA, YSYEKL. CDR3 residues: CASSRGWSSYNEQFF. The DNA for the CDR3 is TGCGCCAGCAGCAGGGGGTGGAGCTCCTACAATGAGCAGTTCTTC.

The V and J genes are TRBV19 and TRBJ2-2, with D perhaps TRBD1 (6 bases). Trimming shortened V by 9 bases and J by 1 base, and 15 bases separated the two germline ends. Per the germline V gene, CDR1 is LNHDA and CDR2 is SQIVND (reference sequence). The CDR3 has 15 amino acids. CDR3 amino acids: CASKTRQVNTGELFF. DNA for the CDR3: TGTGCCAGCAAGACGAGACAGGTGAACACCGGGGAGCTGTTTTTT. Drawing the rest from reference TRBV19 and TRBJ2-2, the complete variable domain is DGGITQSPKYLFRKEGQNVTLSCEQNLNHDAMYWYRQDPGQGLRLIYYSQIVNDFQKGDIAEGYSVSREKKESFPLTVTSAQKNPTAFYLCASKTRQVNTGELFFGEGSRLTVL.

V usage is TRBV5-1 and J usage is TRBJ2-1, with D perhaps matching TRBD2 (5 bases). Trimming took 4 bases from V and 4 from J, leaving 15 bases between them. CDR1 and CDR2 (germline): SGHRS, YFSETQ. The CDR3 covers 15 residues. The chain's CDR3 is CASSRRTDNYNEQFF. Written as DNA, the CDR3 is TGCGCCAGCAGCCGCCGGACTGACAATTACAATGAGCAGTTCTTC. Drawing the rest from reference TRBV5-1 and TRBJ2-1, the complete variable domain is KAGVTQTPRYLIKTRGQQVTLSCSPISGHRSVSWYQQTPGQGLQFLFEYFSETQRNKGNFPGRFSGRQFSNSRSEMNVSTLELGDSALYLCASSRRTDNYNEQFFGPGTRLTVL.

J is TRBJ1-1 and V is TRBV10-3, with 10 bases lining up with TRBD1. Looked up from germline, CDR1 is ENHRY and CDR2 is SYGVKD. The CDR3 is made up of 14 amino acids. V dropped 7 bases and J dropped 3; count of bases not matched to a gene: 5. The CDR3 DNA sequence: TGTGCCATCATCCGAGGACAGGGGGACACTGAAGCTTTCTTT. It encodes CAIIRGQGDTEAFF.

The V call is TRBV15, the J call TRBJ2-7; D is possibly TRBD2 (6 bases). The CDR3 runs to 16 residues. The germline gives CDR1 LNHNV, CDR2 YYDKDF (reference sequence). V lost 0 bases, J lost 3 bases, and 15 bases lay in between. CDR3 residues: CATSRDRGSLLYEQYF. The CDR3 region has the DNA TGTGCCACCAGCAGAGATCGGGGGAGCCTCCTCTACGAGCAGTACTTC.

This sequence joins TRBV3-1 (or the pseudogene TRBV3-2) and TRBJ2-2, with no clear D. In germline, CDR1 is LGHDT, CDR2 YNNKEL (reference sequence). CDR3 length: 13 residues. Between the trimmed V and J ends, which lost 4 bases and 6 bases, there was a span of 9 bases. Here the CDR3 DNA reads TGTGCCAGCAGCCTCTCAAGCCCCGGGGAGCTGTTTTTT. Translating it yields CASSLSSPGELFF.

V usage is TRBV30 and J usage is TRBJ1-4; D uncertain. This CDR3 has 14 residues. The germline V gene has CDR1 GTSNPN and CDR2 SVGIG (reference sequence). V lost 5 bases, J lost 5 bases, and 15 bases lay in between. CDR3 nucleotides: TGTGCCTGGCTATCGCGGGAGCCGAATGAAAAACTGTTTTTT. Encoded protein: CAWLSREPNEKLFF.

The chain combines TRBV9 with TRBJ1-2, with 7 bases that match TRBD1. Germline V lookup: CDR1 SGDLS, CDR2 YYNGEE. V shed 4 bases and J 0 bases; nucleotides not matched to a gene: 21. The CDR3 consists of 20 residues. The CDR3: CASSTPGAGTDKQANYGYTF. The CDR3 bases are TGTGCCAGCAGCACCCCGGGTGCCGGGACAGACAAACAAGCTAACTATGGCTACACCTTC.

The sample holds a few counts of this clone. Written as DNA, the CDR3 is TGTGCCAGCAGCCCAGCACAGGGGATCATATACGAGCAGTACTTC. Translated, it gives CASSPAQGIIYEQYF. The rearrangement joins TRBV7-2 to TRBJ2-7; the match to TRBD1 covers 7 bases. CDR3 length: 15 amino acids. The germline gives CDR1 SGHTA, CDR2 FQGNSA. Trimming removed 5 bases from V and 4 bases from J; junction bases left unmatched: 11.

The chain has TRBV2 and TRBJ1-4; a possible D gene is TRBD1 (6 bases). Germline CDR1 and CDR2: SNHLY and FYNNEI. Trimming removed 4 bases at V and 7 bases at J, with 13 bases between. The CDR3 sequence is 14 residues long. The CDR3 is CASSALQGGEKLFF. The CDR3 region has the DNA TGTGCCAGCAGTGCCCTACAGGGTGGTGAAAAACTGTTTTTT. The full variable domain, its missing parts supplied by reference TRBV2 and TRBJ1-4, is EPEVTQTPSHQVTQMGQEVILRCVPISNHLYFYWYRQILGQKVEFLVSFYNNEISEKSEIFDDQFSVERPDGSNFTLKIRSTKLEDSAMYFCASSALQGGEKLFFGSGTQLSVL.